This T cell receptor (beta chain) was found in a study of blood T cell repertoires in COVID-19. Study information: PBMCs, B-cell-depleted T cells, or T cells were the source of the cDNA or gDNA that made up the material.

TCRdb's copy holds only in-frame clones and misses some; the assay was immunoSEQ multiplex PCR. In the table there are roughly 110,000 clones, about four fifths of which are singletons. The ends were cut back, 0 bases at V and 1 base at J, with 7 bases in the middle. CDR3 size: 15 residues. Germline values: CDR1 SGHNT, CDR2 YYREEE (reference sequence). The rearrangement joins TRBV5-4 to TRBJ2-2; possible D gene TRBD2, 5 bases. The specimen sequenced was peripheral blood. The receptor's source is a man between 65 and 80 years old with acute or convalescent COVID-19. CDR3 region: CASSLDGMNTGELFF. The CDR3 DNA follows: TGTGCCAGCAGCTTGGACGGGATGAACACCGGGGAGCTGTTTTTT.